The 23 T cell receptor beta chains below come from one sample, sequenced in a study of beta chain features in type 1 diabetes. Study outcomes and limitations: All four CD4+ subsets from Type 1 diabetes patients carried moderately but significantly shorter TCRB CDR3s.

Their antigens remain unidentified. Investigators reverse transcribed all isolated RNA, so they sequenced expressed TCRB transcripts. Sequencing used immunoSEQ multiplex PCR; TCRdb keeps in-frame clones, though not all of them. The sample carries hundreds of thousands of clones, roughly 12% recorded once. Sequencing used naive CD4+ T cells from blood. Source of these receptors: a young man with type 1 diabetes.

The chain carries TRBV7-9 and TRBJ1-2; D perhaps matches TRBD1 (5 bases). Deletions cut 4 bases from V and 4 bases from J, with 10 bases between. This CDR3 spans 13 amino acids. Germline loops: CDR1 SEHNR, CDR2 FQNEAQ (reference sequence). CDR3 coding DNA: TGTGCCAGCAGCTCGAGGGACCGCTATGGCTACACCTTC. This sequence encodes CASSSRDRYGYTF.

This clone was counted a few times. V and J are TRBV7-9 and TRBJ2-2, with D perhaps assigned TRBD1 or TRBD2 (5 bases each). V was pared by 3 bases and J by 4 bases, with 9 bases between. The germline gives CDR1 SEHNR, CDR2 FQNEAQ (reference sequence). CDR3 length: 14 amino acids. DNA for the CDR3: TGTGCCAGCAGCTTCGCAGGGACCACCGGGGAGCTGTTTTTT. It is translated as CASSFAGTTGELFF.

This clone has just a few counts. V is TRBV5-6 and J is TRBJ1-6, with 7 bases matching TRBD1. V dropped 4 bases and J dropped 15; count of bases not matched to a gene: 7. This CDR3 comprises 12 residues. CDR1 and CDR2 from the germline V gene are SGHDT and YYEEEE. The CDR3 spells CASSITQGVLHF. CDR3 nucleotides: TGTGCCAGCAGCATCACTCAGGGGGTCCTCCACTTT.

This clone was counted only a few times. This chain links TRBV28 with TRBJ2-7; the match to TRBD1 covers 10 bases. CDR3 length: 18 amino acids. The V gene's germline CDR1 is MDHEN and CDR2 SYDVKM. The V segment lost 7 bases and the J segment 3 bases; nucleotides outside the gene matches: 18. Written as DNA, the CDR3 is TGTGCCAGCACTGGGGGGGACAGGGGTCCGTGGATTGGCTACGAGCAGTACTTC. Translated, it gives CASTGGDRGPWIGYEQYF. Variable domain in full (rest from reference TRBV28 and TRBJ2-7): DVKVTQSSRYLVKRTGEKVFLECVQDMDHENMFWYRQDPGLGLRLIYFSYDVKMKEKGDIPEGYSVSREKKERFSLILESASTNQTSMYLCASTGGDRGPWIGYEQYFGPGTRLTVT.

This clone has more than one count but fewer than ten. This sample includes further DNA sequences coding for the same CDR3. V usage is TRBV5-1 and J usage is TRBJ1-6; D uncertain. This CDR3 is 14 amino acids long. Germline V gives CDR1 SGHRS, CDR2 YFSETQ. The V and J ends lost 0 bases and 5 bases respectively, with 6 bases between them. CDR3 loop: CASSLVGDNSPLHF. In DNA form, the CDR3 reads TGCGCCAGCAGCTTGGTTGGGGATAATTCACCCCTCCACTTT.

This clone was seen more than once but under ten times. The V and J genes are TRBV30 and TRBJ1-2; 8 bases are shared with TRBD1. CDR1 is GTSNPN, CDR2 SVGIG, per germline (reference sequence). CDR3 size: 13 residues. V lost 3 bases to trimming and J lost 8 bases; unmatched junction nucleotides: 8. Here the CDR3 reads CAWRWTGSYGYTF. The CDR3, as DNA: TGTGCCTGGAGGTGGACAGGGTCGTACGGCTACACCTTC.

This clone has more than one count but fewer than ten. The chain links TRBV6-5 to TRBJ2-5; D is tentatively TRBD1 or TRBD2 (5 bases each). The CDR3 covers 12 residues. From germline, CDR1 is MNHEY and CDR2 SVGAGI. The V end was cut by 7 bases, the J end by 4 bases, with 10 bases between. CDR3: CASTQRGETQYF. The CDR3 DNA reads TGTGCCAGCACCCAGAGGGGAGAGACCCAGTACTTC.

This clone was observed a few times. J is TRBJ2-7 and V is TRBV7-2; 10 bases agree with TRBD1. The germline V gene encodes CDR1 SGHTA and CDR2 FQGNSA. The CDR3 covers 15 residues. J was trimmed by 2 bases and V by 5 bases; bases with no gene match: 6. For the CDR3, the DNA is TGTGCCAGCAGCGCGACGGACAGGGGGACCTACGAGCAGTACTTC. Protein sequence: CASSATDRGTYEQYF. Looking up the rest from reference TRBV7-2 and TRBJ2-7 gives the full variable domain: GAGVSQSPSNKVTEKGKDVELRCDPISGHTALYWYRQSLGQGLEFLIYFQGNSAPDKSGLPSDRFSAERTGGSVSTLTIQRTQQEDSAVYLCASSATDRGTYEQYFGPGTRLTVT.

Only a few counts were recorded for this clone. The chain recombines TRBV7-8 with TRBJ2-5, with D uncertain. Trimming removed 5 bases from V and 5 bases from J, with 6 bases in between. The CDR3 covers 11 residues. Germline lookup yields CDR1 SGHVS and CDR2 FQNEAQ. CDR3 nucleotide sequence: TGTGCCAGCAGCCCATCTGAGACCCAGTACTTC. This translates into CASSPSETQYF.

The chain recombines TRBV4-2 with TRBJ1-2; D gene unclear. The germline V gene encodes CDR1 LGHNA and CDR2 YNFKEQ. V was pared by 0 bases and J by 4 bases, with 18 bases between. The CDR3 runs 17 residues. Here the CDR3 DNA reads TGTGCCAGCAGCCAAGAGGTTCGAGGGTTTAGTGGCTATGGCTACACCTTC. It specifies CASSQEVRGFSGYGYTF.

This clone was detected only a few times. This chain joins TRBV4-1 and TRBJ1-5, with D tentatively TRBD1 (6 bases). In germline, CDR1 is MGHRA, CDR2 YSYEKL. This CDR3 has 17 residues. The V end was cut by 0 bases, the J end by 6 bases, with 18 bases between. The CDR3 here is CASSQDSWGAGSQPQHF. DNA for the CDR3: TGCGCCAGCAGCCAAGATAGTTGGGGGGCTGGGAGTCAGCCCCAGCATTTT.

This rearrangement joins TRBV6-6 to TRBJ2-1; 8 positions agree with TRBD1. Germline CDR1 MNHNY, CDR2 SVGAGI (reference sequence). CDR3 length: 13 amino acids. J was trimmed by 7 bases and V by 8 bases; bases with no gene match: 7. The CDR3 reads CASQDREPNEQFF. DNA for the CDR3: TGTGCCAGCCAGGACAGGGAACCTAATGAGCAGTTCTTC.

CDR3 protein: CASSLVAGGGQETQYF. CDR3 bases: TGTGCCAGCAGCTTAGTGGCGGGGGGAGGACAAGAGACCCAGTACTTC. V is TRBV7-2 and J is TRBJ2-5; 8 positions match TRBD2. There are 16 residues in the CDR3. Germline V gene lookup returns CDR1 SGHTA and CDR2 FQGNSA. V lost 1 base, J lost 2 bases, and 6 bases stayed unmatched.

The chain couples TRBV18 to TRBJ1-1, with 7 nucleotides matching TRBD1. Germline CDR1 KGHSH, CDR2 LQKENI. The CDR3 runs 14 residues. With V trimmed by 3 bases and J by 1 base, 2 bases remained unmatched. The chain's CDR3 is CASSPTGPNTEAFF. The DNA of the CDR3 is TGTGCCAGCTCACCGACAGGGCCGAACACTGAAGCTTTCTTT. Drawing the rest from reference TRBV18 and TRBJ1-1, the complete variable domain is NAGVMQNPRHLVRRRGQEARLRCSPMKGHSHVYWYRQLPEEGLKFMVYLQKENIIDESGMPKERFSAEFPKEGPSILRIQQVVRGDSAAYFCASSPTGPNTEAFFGQGTRLTVV.

In its sample, this clone was seen a few times. The chain links TRBV29-1 to TRBJ1-2; TRBD1 might be the D (5 bases). Per the germline V gene, CDR1 is SQVTM and CDR2 is ANQGSEA. The V gene lost 6 bases and the J gene lost 6 bases, with 11 bases spanning the gap. The CDR3 totals 11 residues. The CDR3 region is CSVIRDDGYTF. DNA for the CDR3: TGCAGCGTGATCAGGGACGATGGCTACACCTTC.

This clone was found a few times. Other DNA sequences of this sample code for an identical CDR3. The V and J genes are TRBV4-2 and TRBJ2-7, with D possibly matching TRBD1 (5 bases). Germline CDR1 and CDR2: LGHNA and YNFKEQ. V was trimmed by 1 base and J by 3 bases, leaving 13 bases between them. This CDR3 region has 15 residues. The CDR3 spells CASSQVGQGSYEQYF. In DNA, the CDR3 is TGTGCCAGCAGCCAAGTGGGGCAGGGTAGCTACGAGCAGTACTTC.

This clone was observed a few times. CDR3 loop: CASSQEIAGTYNEQFF. CDR3 DNA sequence: TGCGCCAGCAGCCAAGAGATAGCGGGGACCTACAATGAGCAGTTCTTC. The genes are TRBV4-1 and TRBJ2-1, with 8 nucleotides matching TRBD2. The CDR3 is 16 amino acids. V dropped 0 bases and J dropped 2; count of bases not matched to a gene: 3. Per germline, CDR1 MGHRA and CDR2 YSYEKL.

This clone turned up a few times. Here the CDR3 reads CASSTPSGGPYNEQFF. Written as DNA, the CDR3 is TGCGCCAGCAGCACTCCATCGGGGGGCCCCTACAATGAGCAGTTCTTC. The chain employs TRBV5-1 and TRBJ2-1; maybe TRBD2 (7 bases). Per germline, CDR1 SGHRS and CDR2 YFSETQ. V was cut by 4 bases and J by 2 bases, with 16 bases left in between. This CDR3 region has 16 residues.

This chain links TRBV6-5 with TRBJ2-7; TRBD2 matches 10 bases. The CDR3 totals 15 residues. CDR1 and CDR2 (germline): MNHEY, SVGAGI. V lost 0 bases to trimming and J lost 1 base; unmatched junction nucleotides: 0. The CDR3 protein is CASSYSAGGSYEQYF. Written as DNA, the CDR3 is TGTGCCAGCAGTTACTCAGCGGGGGGGTCCTACGAGCAGTACTTC.

In its sample, this clone was seen a few times. The chain uses TRBV9 and TRBJ2-6, with D hard to call. The CDR3 is 14 residues long. Germline-derived CDR1 and CDR2 are SGDLS and YYNGEE. Between the trimmed V and J ends, which lost 7 bases and 0 bases, there was a span of 8 bases. CDR3 amino acids: CASQWDSGANVLTF. The DNA of the CDR3 is TGTGCCAGCCAGTGGGACTCTGGGGCCAACGTCCTGACTTTC.

The chain employs TRBV18 and TRBJ1-2; D possibly corresponds to TRBD1 (6 bases). V lost 3 bases and J lost 2, with 16 bases in between. This CDR3 spans 16 amino acids. Looked up from germline, CDR1 is KGHSH and CDR2 is LQKENI. CDR3 in amino acids: CASSPALEGGNYGYTF. In DNA form, the CDR3 reads TGTGCCAGCTCACCCGCTCTGGAGGGGGGAAACTATGGCTACACCTTC. The entire variable domain, with the rest obtained from reference TRBV18 and TRBJ1-2, is as follows: NAGVMQNPRHLVRRRGQEARLRCSPMKGHSHVYWYRQLPEEGLKFMVYLQKENIIDESGMPKERFSAEFPKEGPSILRIQQVVRGDSAAYFCASSPALEGGNYGYTFGSGTRLTVV.

This clone was seen a few times. V and J are TRBV2 and TRBJ2-1, with a tentative D call TRBD1 (5 bases). V was clipped by 6 bases and J by 9 bases, with 18 bases between them. This CDR3 has 14 amino acids. From germline, CDR1 is SNHLY and CDR2 FYNNEI. The CDR3 loop is CASRVGEVDPEQFF. The CDR3 bases are TGTGCCAGCAGGGTAGGGGAAGTTGATCCTGAGCAGTTCTTC.

This clone was seen only a few times. The CDR3 DNA sequence: TGTGCCAGCACTGAGGGAGGAGGGGCTGGTCAGCCCCAGCATTTT. Protein: CASTEGGGAGQPQHF. This sequence joins TRBV6-6 and TRBJ1-5; D possibly corresponds to TRBD1 (5 bases). Germline CDR1 reads MNHNY; CDR2 reads SVGAGI (reference sequence). V was cut by 7 bases and J by 6 bases, with 19 bases left in between. This CDR3 is built from 15 residues.